This TCR beta chain originates from a study of T cell changes during pregnancy in multiple sclerosis. Measured with immunoSEQ multiplex PCR; TCRdb has only the in-frame clones, and not every one. The data show approximately 52,000 clones, around 92% seen once. CDR3 size: 17 residues. In germline, CDR1 is MDHEN, CDR2 SYDVKM. V dropped 4 bases and J dropped 5; count of bases not matched to a gene: 13. This clonotype was sampled from a female donor with multiple sclerosis, enrolled in a pregnancy study. The material was CD4+ T cells from peripheral blood mononuclear cells, obtained in the third trimester of pregnancy. The chain carries TRBV28 and TRBJ1-5, with 8 bases aligning to TRBD1. CDR3 amino acids: CASSSFRTGSDYQPQHF. The CDR3 nucleotides are TGTGCCAGCAGTTCGTTCAGGACAGGGTCAGATTATCAGCCCCAGCATTTT.